The source of this TCR beta chain is a study of blood T cell repertoires in COVID-19. This clone was picked up one time. Repertoires were generated with immunoSEQ multiplex PCR, while TCRdb's copy carries only in-frame clones and drops some. The sample includes tens of thousands of clones, around 87% seen only once; the top ten take about 5%. The CDR3 contains 19 residues. Germline CDR1 reads SNHLY; CDR2 reads FYNNEI. Losses at the gene ends were 6 bases for V and 7 bases for J; bases not matched to a gene: 18. Sequenced sample: peripheral blood. The chain is built from TRBV2 and TRBJ2-1, with TRBD2 matching 13 bases. This sequence was found in a man aged 35-49 years with active COVID-19. In nucleotides, the CDR3 is TGTGCCAGCAGGAAGAGTAGGACTAGCGGGAGCTCGGGGGAGAATGAGCAGTTCTTC. Translated: CASRKSRTSGSSGENEQFF.